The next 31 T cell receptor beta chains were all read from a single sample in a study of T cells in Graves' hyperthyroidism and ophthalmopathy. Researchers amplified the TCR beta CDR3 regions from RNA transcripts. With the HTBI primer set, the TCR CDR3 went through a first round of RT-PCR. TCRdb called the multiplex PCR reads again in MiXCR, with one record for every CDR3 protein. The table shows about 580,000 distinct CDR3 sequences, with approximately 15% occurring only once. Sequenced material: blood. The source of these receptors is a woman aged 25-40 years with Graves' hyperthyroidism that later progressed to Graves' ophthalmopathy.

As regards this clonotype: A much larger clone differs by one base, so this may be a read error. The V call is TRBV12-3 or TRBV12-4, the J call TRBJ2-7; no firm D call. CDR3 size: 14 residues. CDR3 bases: TGTGCCAGCAGTTTAATGGATGCCCGCTACGAGCATTACTTC. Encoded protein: CASSLMDARYEHYF.

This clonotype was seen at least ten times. As DNA, the CDR3 is TGCGCCACCGCGGCAGGGGAGTCCTATGGCTACACCTTC. Its translation is CATAAGESYGYTF. This chain joins TRBV5-1 and TRBJ1-2, with a weak D call TRBD1 (6 bases). V dropped 9 bases and J dropped 4 bases, with 16 bases sitting between them. The germline CDR1 and CDR2 sequences are SGHRS and YFSETQ. The CDR3 runs 13 residues.

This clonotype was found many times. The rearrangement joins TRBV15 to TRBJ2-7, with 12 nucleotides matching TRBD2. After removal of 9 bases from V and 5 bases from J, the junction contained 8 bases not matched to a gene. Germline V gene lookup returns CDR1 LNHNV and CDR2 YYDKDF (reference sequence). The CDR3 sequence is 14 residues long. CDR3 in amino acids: CATIGLAGIDEQYF. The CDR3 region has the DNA TGTGCCACTATCGGACTAGCGGGAATCGACGAGCAGTACTTC.

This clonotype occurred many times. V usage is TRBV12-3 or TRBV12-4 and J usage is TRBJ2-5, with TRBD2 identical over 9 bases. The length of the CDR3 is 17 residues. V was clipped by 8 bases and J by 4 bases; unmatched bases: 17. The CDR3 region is CASQKAGLAGSGETQYF. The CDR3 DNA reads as TGTGCCAGCCAAAAAGCTGGGCTAGCGGGATCCGGAGAGACCCAGTACTTC.

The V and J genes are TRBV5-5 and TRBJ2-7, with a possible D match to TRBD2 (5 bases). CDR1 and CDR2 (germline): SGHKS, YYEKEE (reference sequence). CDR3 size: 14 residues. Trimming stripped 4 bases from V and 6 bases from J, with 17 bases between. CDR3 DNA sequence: TGTGCCAGCAGCCTCCTCTTTAGCGCCTCCGAGCAGTACTTC. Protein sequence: CASSLLFSASEQYF.

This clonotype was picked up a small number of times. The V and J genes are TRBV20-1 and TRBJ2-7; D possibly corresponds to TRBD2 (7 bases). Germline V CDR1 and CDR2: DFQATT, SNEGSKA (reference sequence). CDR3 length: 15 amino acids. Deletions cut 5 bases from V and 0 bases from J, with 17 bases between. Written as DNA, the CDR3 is TGCAGTGCTTGGCTGGGGGGGCTGAGCTCCTACGAGCAGTACTTC. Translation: CSAWLGGLSSYEQYF.

This chain's CDR3 is CASSLEPQWVNTEAFF. CDR3 bases: TGTGCCAGCAGCTTAGAACCCCAGTGGGTGAACACTGAAGCTTTCTTT. The chain combines TRBV7-2 with TRBJ1-1; D is unclear. Germline V gene data show CDR1 as SGHTA and CDR2 as FQGNSA. The CDR3 sequence is 16 residues long. The ends were cut back, 1 base at V and 0 bases at J, with 12 bases in the middle.

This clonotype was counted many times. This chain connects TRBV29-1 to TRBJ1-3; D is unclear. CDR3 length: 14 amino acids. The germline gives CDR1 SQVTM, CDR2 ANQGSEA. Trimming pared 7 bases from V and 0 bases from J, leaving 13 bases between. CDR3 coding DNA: TGCAGCGCCGTCCAGACTAGCTCTGGAAACACCATATATTTT. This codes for CSAVQTSSGNTIYF.

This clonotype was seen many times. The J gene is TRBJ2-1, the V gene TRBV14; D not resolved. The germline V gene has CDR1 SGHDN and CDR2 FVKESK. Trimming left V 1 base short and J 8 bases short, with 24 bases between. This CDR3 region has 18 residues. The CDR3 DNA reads TGTGCCAGCAGCCAAGGACGATCTTGGACCGCTCCGTCCCATGAGCAGTTCTTC. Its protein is CASSQGRSWTAPSHEQFF.

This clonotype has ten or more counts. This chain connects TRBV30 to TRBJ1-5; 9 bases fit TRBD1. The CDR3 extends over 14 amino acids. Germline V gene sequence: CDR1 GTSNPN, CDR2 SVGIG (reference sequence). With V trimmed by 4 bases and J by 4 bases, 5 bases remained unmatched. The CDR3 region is CAWTPGTGNQPQHF. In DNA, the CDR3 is TGTGCCTGGACGCCAGGGACAGGGAATCAGCCCCAGCATTTT. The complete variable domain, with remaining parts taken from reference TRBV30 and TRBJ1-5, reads SQTIHQWPATLVQPVGSPLSLECTVEGTSNPNLYWYRQAAGRGLQLLFYSVGIGQISSEVPQNLSASRPQDRQFILSSKKLLLSDSGFYLCAWTPGTGNQPQHFGDGTRLSIL.

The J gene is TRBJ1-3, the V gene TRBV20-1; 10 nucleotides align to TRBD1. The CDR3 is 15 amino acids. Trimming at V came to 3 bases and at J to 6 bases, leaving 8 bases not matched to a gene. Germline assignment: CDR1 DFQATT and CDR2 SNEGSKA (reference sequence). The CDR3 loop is CSASRPGQGSNTIYF. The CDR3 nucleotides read TGCAGTGCTAGTCGACCGGGACAGGGGTCAAACACCATATATTTT.

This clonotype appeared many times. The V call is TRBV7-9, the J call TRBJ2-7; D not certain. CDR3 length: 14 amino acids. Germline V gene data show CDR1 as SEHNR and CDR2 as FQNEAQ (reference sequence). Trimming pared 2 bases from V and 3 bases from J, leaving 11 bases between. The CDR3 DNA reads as TGTGCCAGCAGCTTAAGTCGACAAGACTACGAGCAGTACTTC. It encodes CASSLSRQDYEQYF.

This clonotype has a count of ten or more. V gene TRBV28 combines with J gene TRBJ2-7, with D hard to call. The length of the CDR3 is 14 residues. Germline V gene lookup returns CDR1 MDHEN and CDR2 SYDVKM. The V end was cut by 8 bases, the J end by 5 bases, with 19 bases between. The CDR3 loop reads CASDPSWGNDEQYF. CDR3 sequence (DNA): TGTGCCAGCGATCCGTCTTGGGGAAACGACGAGCAGTACTTC.

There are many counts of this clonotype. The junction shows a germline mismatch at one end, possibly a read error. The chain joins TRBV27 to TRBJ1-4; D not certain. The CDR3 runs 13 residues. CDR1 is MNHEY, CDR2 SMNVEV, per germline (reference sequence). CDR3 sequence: CASSFRTNGKLFF. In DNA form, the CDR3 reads TGTGCCAGCAGTTTCCGCACTAATGGAAAACTGTTTTTT.

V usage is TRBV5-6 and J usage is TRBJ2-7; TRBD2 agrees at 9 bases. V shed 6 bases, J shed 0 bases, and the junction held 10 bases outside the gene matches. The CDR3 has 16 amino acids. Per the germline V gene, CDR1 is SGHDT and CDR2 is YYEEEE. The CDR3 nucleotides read TGTGCCAGCATCATGAGGGCGGGAGGGTCCTCCTACGAGCAGTACTTC. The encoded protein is CASIMRAGGSSYEQYF.

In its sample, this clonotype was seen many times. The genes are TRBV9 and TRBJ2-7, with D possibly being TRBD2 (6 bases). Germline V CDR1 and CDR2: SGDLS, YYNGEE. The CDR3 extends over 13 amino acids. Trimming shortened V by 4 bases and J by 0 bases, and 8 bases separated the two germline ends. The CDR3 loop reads CASSTGLSYEQYF. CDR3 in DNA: TGTGCCAGCAGCACGGGACTCTCCTACGAGCAGTACTTC. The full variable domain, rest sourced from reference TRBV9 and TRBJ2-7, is DSGVTQTPKHLITATGQRVTLRCSPRSGDLSVYWYQQSLDQGLQFLIQYYNGEERAKGNILERFSAQQFPDLHSELNLSSLELGDSALYFCASSTGLSYEQYFGPGTRLTVT.

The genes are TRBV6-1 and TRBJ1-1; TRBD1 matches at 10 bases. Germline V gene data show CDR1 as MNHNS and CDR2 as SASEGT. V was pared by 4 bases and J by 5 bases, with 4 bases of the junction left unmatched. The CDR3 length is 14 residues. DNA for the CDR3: TGTGCCAGCAGTGGTGGACAGGGGGAGACTGAAGCTTTCTTT. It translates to CASSGGQGETEAFF.

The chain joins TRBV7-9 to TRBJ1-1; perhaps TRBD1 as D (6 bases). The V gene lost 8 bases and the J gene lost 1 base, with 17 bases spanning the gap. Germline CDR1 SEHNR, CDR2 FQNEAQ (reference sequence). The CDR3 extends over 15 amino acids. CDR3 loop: CASSLLRGQNTEAFF. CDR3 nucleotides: TGTGCCAGCTCTCTTCTCCGGGGGCAGAACACTGAAGCTTTCTTT.

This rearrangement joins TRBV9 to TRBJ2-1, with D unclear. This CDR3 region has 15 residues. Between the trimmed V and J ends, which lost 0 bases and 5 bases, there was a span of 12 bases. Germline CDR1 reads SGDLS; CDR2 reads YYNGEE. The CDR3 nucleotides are TGTGCCAGCAGCGTAGCCAGTCTTCCCAACAATGAGCAGTTCTTC. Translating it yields CASSVASLPNNEQFF. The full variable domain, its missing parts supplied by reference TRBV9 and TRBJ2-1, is DSGVTQTPKHLITATGQRVTLRCSPRSGDLSVYWYQQSLDQGLQFLIQYYNGEERAKGNILERFSAQQFPDLHSELNLSSLELGDSALYFCASSVASLPNNEQFFGPGTRLTVL.

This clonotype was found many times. This CDR3 is CASSLKLGRVKETQYF. CDR3 DNA sequence: TGTGCCAGCAGTTTAAAATTGGGCAGGGTCAAAGAGACCCAGTACTTC. V gene TRBV27 combines with J gene TRBJ2-5; tentatively, D is TRBD1 (5 bases). V lost 2 bases to trimming and J lost 3 bases, with 16 bases between them. This CDR3 contains 16 residues. The germline gives CDR1 MNHEY, CDR2 SMNVEV (reference sequence).

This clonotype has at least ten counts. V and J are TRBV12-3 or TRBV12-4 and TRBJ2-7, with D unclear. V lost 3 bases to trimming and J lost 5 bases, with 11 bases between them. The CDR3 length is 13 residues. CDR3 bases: TGTGCCAGCAGTTTTGGAAGCAGCCACGAGCAGTACTTC. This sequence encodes CASSFGSSHEQYF.

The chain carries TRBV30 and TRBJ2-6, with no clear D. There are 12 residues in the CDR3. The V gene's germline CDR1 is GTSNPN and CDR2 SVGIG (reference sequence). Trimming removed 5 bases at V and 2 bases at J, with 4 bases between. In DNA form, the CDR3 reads TGTGCCTGGGGGACTGGGGCCAACGTCCTGACTTTC. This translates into CAWGTGANVLTF.

This CDR3 reads CATSDTGGGNTEAFF. CDR3 coding DNA: TGTGCCACCAGTGACACAGGGGGCGGGAACACTGAAGCTTTCTTT. This chain joins TRBV24-1 and TRBJ1-1; 9 bases align to TRBD1. CDR1 is KGHDR, CDR2 SFDVKD, per germline. V lost 4 bases, J lost 1 base, and 3 bases stayed unmatched. This CDR3 is built from 15 residues.

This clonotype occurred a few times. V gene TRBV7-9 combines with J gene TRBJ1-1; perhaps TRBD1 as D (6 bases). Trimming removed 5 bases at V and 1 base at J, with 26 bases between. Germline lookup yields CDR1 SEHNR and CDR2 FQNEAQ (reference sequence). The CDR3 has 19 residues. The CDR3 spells CASSPRQVRVEGRNTEAFF. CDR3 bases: TGTGCCAGCAGCCCCAGACAGGTCCGGGTGGAGGGGCGGAACACTGAAGCTTTCTTT.

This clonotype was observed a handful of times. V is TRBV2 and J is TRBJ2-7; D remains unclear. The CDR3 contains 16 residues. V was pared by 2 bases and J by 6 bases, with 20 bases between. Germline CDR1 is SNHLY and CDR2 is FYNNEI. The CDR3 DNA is TGTGCCAGCAGTGAATCGACCCGAGCGAATGGACGCGAGCAGTACTTC. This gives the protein CASSESTRANGREQYF.

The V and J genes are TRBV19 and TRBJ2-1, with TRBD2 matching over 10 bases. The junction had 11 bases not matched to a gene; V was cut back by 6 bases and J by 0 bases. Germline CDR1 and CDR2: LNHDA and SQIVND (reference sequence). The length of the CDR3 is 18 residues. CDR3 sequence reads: CASSHDLAGGRSYNEQFF. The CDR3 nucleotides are TGTGCCAGTAGCCATGATTTAGCGGGAGGTCGCTCCTACAATGAGCAGTTCTTC.

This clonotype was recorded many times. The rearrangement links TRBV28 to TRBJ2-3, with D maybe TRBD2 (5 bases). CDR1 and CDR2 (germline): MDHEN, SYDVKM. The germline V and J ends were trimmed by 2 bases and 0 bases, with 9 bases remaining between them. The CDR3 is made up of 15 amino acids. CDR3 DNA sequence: TGTGCCAGCAGTTTAGCTAGCATTAGCACAGATACGCAGTATTTT. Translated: CASSLASISTDTQYF.

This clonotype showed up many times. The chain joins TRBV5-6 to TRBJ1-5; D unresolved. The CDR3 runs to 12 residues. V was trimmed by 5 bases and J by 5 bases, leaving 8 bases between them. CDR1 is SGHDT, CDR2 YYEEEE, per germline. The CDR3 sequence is CASRYGDQPQHF. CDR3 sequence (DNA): TGTGCCAGCAGGTACGGGGATCAGCCCCAGCATTTT.

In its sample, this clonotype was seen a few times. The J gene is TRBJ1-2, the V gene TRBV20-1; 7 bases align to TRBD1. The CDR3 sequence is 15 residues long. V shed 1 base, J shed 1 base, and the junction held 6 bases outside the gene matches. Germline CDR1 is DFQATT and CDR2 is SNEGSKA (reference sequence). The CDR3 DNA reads TGCAGTGCTAGAGCAGACAGGGAGGGTAACTATGGCTACACCTTC. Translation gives CSARADREGNYGYTF.

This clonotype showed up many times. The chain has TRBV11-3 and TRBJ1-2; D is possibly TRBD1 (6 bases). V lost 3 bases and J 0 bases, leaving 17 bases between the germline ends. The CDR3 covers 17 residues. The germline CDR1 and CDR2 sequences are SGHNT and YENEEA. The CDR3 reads CASSLWGAQVTNYGYTF. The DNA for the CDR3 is TGTGCCAGCAGCTTGTGGGGGGCGCAGGTTACTAACTATGGCTACACCTTC.

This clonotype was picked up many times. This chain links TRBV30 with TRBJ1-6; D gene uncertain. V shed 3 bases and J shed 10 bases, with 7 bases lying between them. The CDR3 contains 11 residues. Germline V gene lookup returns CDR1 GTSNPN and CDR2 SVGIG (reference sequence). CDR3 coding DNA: TGTGCCTGGAGCGGCGGGTCACCCCTCCACTTT. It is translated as CAWSGGSPLHF. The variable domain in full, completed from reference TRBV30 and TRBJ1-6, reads SQTIHQWPATLVQPVGSPLSLECTVEGTSNPNLYWYRQAAGRGLQLLFYSVGIGQISSEVPQNLSASRPQDRQFILSSKKLLLSDSGFYLCAWSGGSPLHFGNGTRLTVT.